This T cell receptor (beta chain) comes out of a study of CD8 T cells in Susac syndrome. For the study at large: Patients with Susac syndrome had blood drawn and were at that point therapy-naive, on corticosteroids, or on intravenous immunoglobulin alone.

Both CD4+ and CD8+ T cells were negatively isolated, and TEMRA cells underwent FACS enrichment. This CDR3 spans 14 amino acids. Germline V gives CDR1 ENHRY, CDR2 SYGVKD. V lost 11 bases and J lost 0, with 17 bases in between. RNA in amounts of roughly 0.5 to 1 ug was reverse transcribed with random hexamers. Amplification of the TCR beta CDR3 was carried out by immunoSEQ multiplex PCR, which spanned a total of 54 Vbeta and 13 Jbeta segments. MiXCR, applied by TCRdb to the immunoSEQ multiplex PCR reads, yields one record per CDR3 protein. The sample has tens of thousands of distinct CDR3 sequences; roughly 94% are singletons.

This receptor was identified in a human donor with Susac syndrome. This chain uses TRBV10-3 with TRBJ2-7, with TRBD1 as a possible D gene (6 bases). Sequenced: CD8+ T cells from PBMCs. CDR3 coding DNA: TGTGCCTTCTCGGACAGATCTAGCTCCTACGAGCAGTACTTC. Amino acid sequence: CAFSDRSSSYEQYF.